The rows below give T cell receptor beta chains drawn from one sample of a study of blood T cell repertoires in COVID-19. Generated by immunoSEQ multiplex PCR, the TCRdb table keeps only in-frame clones and is missing some. The table has roughly 240,000 clones, around 86% seen once; the top ten hold approximately 4%. The sequencing input was peripheral blood. The origin of the receptors is a man aged 18 to 30 with active or convalescent COVID-19. CDR3s include the opening cysteine and the closing phenylalanine or tryptophan. D genes are given only for firm matches. Expanded clones get a size class; other rows say once, few or many, or leave the size out.

d_call	v_call	clone_size	j_call	cdr3_aa	cdr3_nt
-	TRBV3-1/TRBV3-2	-	TRBJ1-2	CASSQAVQGGTYGYTF	TGTGCCAGCAGCCAAGCTGTCCAGGGAGGTACGTATGGCTACACCTTC
-	TRBV10-3	-	TRBJ2-7	CAISVRGSDKNEQYF	TGTGCCATCAGTGTCCGAGGGAGCGATAAAAACGAGCAGTACTTC
-	TRBV3-1/TRBV3-2	-	TRBJ2-7	CASSQIRTTTEQYF	TGTGCCAGCAGCCAAATTAGGACTACTACCGAGCAGTACTTC
-	TRBV5-1	-	TRBJ2-7	CASSLGLNEQYF	TGCGCCAGCAGCTTGGGACTTAACGAGCAGTACTTC
-	TRBV4-3	-	TRBJ2-7	CASSLRVSYEQYF	TGCGCCAGCAGCTTACGGGTCTCCTACGAGCAGTACTTC
-	TRBV3-1/TRBV3-2	-	TRBJ1-3	CASGPSHTIYF	TGTGCCAGCGGGCCCTCCCACACCATATATTTT
-	TRBV6-4	-	TRBJ2-1	CARSTKGTLIPSSYNEQFF	TGTGCCAGGAGCACGAAGGGGACACTTATTCCTAGCTCCTACAATGAGCAGTTCTTC
TRBD2	TRBV27	-	TRBJ2-7	CASSQNPGLAGESSYEQYF	TGTGCCAGCAGTCAGAATCCGGGACTAGCGGGTGAGAGCTCCTACGAGCAGTACTTC
TRBD1	TRBV7-8	-	TRBJ1-6	CASSSSLFGTDNSPLHF	TGTGCCAGCAGCTCATCCCTCTTTGGGACAGATAATTCACCCCTCCACTTT
-	TRBV30	-	TRBJ1-2	CAWSWGGAVYGYTF	TGTGCCTGGAGTTGGGGGGGCGCGGTCTATGGCTACACCTTC
TRBD2	TRBV24-1	-	TRBJ2-1	CATSPEVGAGAEQFF	TGTGCCACCAGCCCCGAGGTAGGGGCGGGAGCGGAGCAGTTCTTC
TRBD1	TRBV19	-	TRBJ1-3	CASSPRRQGAGNTIYF	TGTGCCAGTAGTCCCCGGAGACAGGGGGCTGGAAACACCATATATTTT
-	TRBV5-1	-	TRBJ2-2	CASSWAGSASNTGELFF	TGCGCCAGCAGCTGGGCAGGGTCGGCTTCGAACACCGGGGAGCTGTTTTTT
TRBD2	TRBV27	-	TRBJ2-7	CASSPTSGRVQDEQYF	TGTGCCAGCAGCCCTACTAGCGGGAGGGTACAGGACGAGCAGTACTTC
-	TRBV2	few	TRBJ2-2	CASTAGNTGELFF	TGTGCCAGCACCGCAGGGAACACCGGGGAGCTGTTTTTT
-	TRBV12-5	few	TRBJ1-6	CASGLKPGESPPPLHF	TGTGCTAGTGGTTTGAAGCCTGGGGAGTCCCCTCCACCCCTCCACTTT
TRBD1	TRBV3-1/TRBV3-2	-	TRBJ2-1	CASSQEATGWAQFF	TGTGCCAGCAGCCAAGAGGCGACAGGGTGGGCGCAGTTCTTC
-	TRBV7-3	-	TRBJ2-2	CASSDTVNTGELFF	TGTGCCAGCAGCGACACAGTTAACACCGGGGAGCTGTTTTTT
-	TRBV20-1	-	TRBJ2-1	CSGRDNEQFF	TGCAGTGGGAGGGACAATGAGCAGTTCTTC
-	TRBV30	-	TRBJ2-7	CAGRVTGSGEQYF	TGTGCCGGGAGAGTTACAGGGTCGGGGGAGCAGTACTTC
TRBD1	TRBV20-1	-	TRBJ1-1	CSAPGTGAAFF	TGCAGTGCTCCCGGGACAGGGGCGGCTTTCTTT
-	TRBV25-1	few	TRBJ1-5	CASSAPGQNQPQHF	TGTGCCAGCAGTGCCCCCGGACAAAATCAGCCCCAGCATTTT
-	TRBV27	-	TRBJ2-1	CASSFISRDEQFF	TGTGCCAGCAGTTTTATCTCCCGAGATGAGCAGTTCTTC
-	TRBV13	once	TRBJ1-2	CASSSTGRGYGYTF	TGTGCCAGCAGCTCCACAGGTCGAGGCTATGGCTACACCTTC
-	TRBV28	-	TRBJ2-7	CASSRHYEQYF	TGTGCCAGCAGTAGACATTACGAGCAGTACTTC
-	TRBV5-6	-	TRBJ1-2	CASSSLTAYGYTF	TGTGCCAGCAGCTCCCTGACAGCCTATGGCTACACCTTC
-	TRBV3-1/TRBV3-2	-	TRBJ2-7	CASSQVYSSEQYF	TGTGCCAGCAGCCAAGTTTACAGTTCCGAGCAGTACTTC
TRBD1	TRBV28	-	TRBJ1-6	CASSSQGLALHF	TGTGCCAGCAGTTCACAGGGGCTGGCCCTCCACTTT
TRBD2	TRBV24-1	once	TRBJ2-3	CATSESGGNTDTQYF	TGTGCCACCAGTGAGAGCGGGGGGAACACAGATACGCAGTATTTT
TRBD2	TRBV9	-	TRBJ2-3	CASSVSPSGSKHTQYF	TGTGCCAGCAGCGTGAGTCCTAGCGGGAGTAAGCATACGCAGTATTTT
-	TRBV5-1	once	TRBJ2-1	CASSVETGSYNEQFF	TGCGCCAGCAGCGTGGAAACGGGATCGTACAATGAGCAGTTCTTC
-	TRBV12-3/TRBV12-4	-	TRBJ1-6	CASSQQVSPLHF	TGTGCCAGCAGTCAACAGGTTTCACCCCTCCACTTT
TRBD1	TRBV16	-	TRBJ1-5	CASSQSGTGFQPQHF	TGTGCCAGCAGCCAGTCCGGGACAGGGTTTCAGCCCCAGCATTTT
TRBD2	TRBV3-1/TRBV3-2	once	TRBJ2-5	CATCQAGGGGTQYF	TGTGCCACCTGCCAAGCCGGGGGGGGAGGGACCCAGTACTTC
-	TRBV19	once	TRBJ1-2	CATTWGGLNYGYTF	TGTGCCACTACGTGGGGGGGGCTCAACTATGGCTACACCTTC
TRBD1	TRBV5-6	-	TRBJ2-2	CASSLAPGQGAELFF	TGTGCCAGCAGCTTGGCCCCGGGACAGGGGGCCGAGCTGTTTTTT
-	TRBV7-9	-	TRBJ2-1	CATGGLTINEQFF	TGTGCCACAGGGGGGTTAACTATCAATGAGCAGTTCTTC
-	TRBV5-1	-	TRBJ1-1	CASRQEGDEAFF	TGCGCCAGCAGGCAAGAGGGAGATGAAGCTTTCTTT
TRBD2	TRBV28	-	TRBJ2-7	CASSLTSGRASPPYEQYF	TGTGCCAGCAGCCTGACTAGCGGGAGGGCTAGTCCCCCCTACGAGCAGTACTTC
TRBD1	TRBV5-1	-	TRBJ1-2	CATREPGQHLYGYTF	TGCGCCACCCGAGAGCCGGGACAGCACCTCTATGGCTACACCTTC
-	TRBV7-9	-	TRBJ2-7	CASSRPVVNSYEQYF	TGTGCCAGCAGCCGTCCAGTGGTGAACTCCTACGAGCAGTACTTC
-	TRBV5-1	-	TRBJ2-7	CASSVPTDSYEQYF	TGCGCCAGCAGCGTTCCGACAGATTCCTACGAGCAGTACTTC